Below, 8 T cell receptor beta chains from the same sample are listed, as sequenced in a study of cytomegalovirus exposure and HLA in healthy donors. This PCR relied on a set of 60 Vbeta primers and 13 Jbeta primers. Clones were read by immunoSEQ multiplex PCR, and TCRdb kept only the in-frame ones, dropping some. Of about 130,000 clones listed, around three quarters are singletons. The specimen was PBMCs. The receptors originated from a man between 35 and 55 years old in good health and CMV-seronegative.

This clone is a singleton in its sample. CDR3 in amino acids: CASSLARASSGQETQYF. The CDR3 DNA sequence: TGTGCCAGCAGCTTGGCCCGGGCGTCTAGCGGACAAGAGACCCAGTACTTC. V is TRBV5-8 and J is TRBJ2-5, with 7 positions matching TRBD2. CDR3 length equals 17 residues. After removal of 0 bases from V and 2 bases from J, the junction contained 10 bases not matched to a gene. Germline V gene data show CDR1 as SGHTS and CDR2 as YDEGEE.

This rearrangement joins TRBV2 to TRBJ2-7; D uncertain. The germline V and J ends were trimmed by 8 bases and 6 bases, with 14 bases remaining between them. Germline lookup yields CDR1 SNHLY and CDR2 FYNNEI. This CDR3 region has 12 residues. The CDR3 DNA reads TGTGCCAGCGTCGCGTTCCCTGGCGAGCAGTACTTC. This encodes CASVAFPGEQYF.

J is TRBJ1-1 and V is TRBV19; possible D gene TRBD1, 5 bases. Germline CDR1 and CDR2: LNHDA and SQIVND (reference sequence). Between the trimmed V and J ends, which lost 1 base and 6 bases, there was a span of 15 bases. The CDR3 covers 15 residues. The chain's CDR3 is CASSIGLLGGSEAFF. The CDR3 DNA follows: TGTGCCAGTAGTATAGGGCTCTTGGGGGGTTCTGAAGCTTTCTTT.

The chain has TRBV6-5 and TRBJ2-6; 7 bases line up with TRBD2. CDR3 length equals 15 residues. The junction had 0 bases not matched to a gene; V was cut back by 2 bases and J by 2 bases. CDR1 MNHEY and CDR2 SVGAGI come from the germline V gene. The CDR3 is CASSYSGAGANVLTF. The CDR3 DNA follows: TGTGCCAGCAGTTACAGCGGGGCTGGGGCCAACGTCCTGACTTTC.

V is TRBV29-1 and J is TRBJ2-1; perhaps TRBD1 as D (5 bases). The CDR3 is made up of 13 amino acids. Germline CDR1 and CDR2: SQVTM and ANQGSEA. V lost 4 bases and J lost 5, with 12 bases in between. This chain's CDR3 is CSVGVTANNEQFF. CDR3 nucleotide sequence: TGCAGCGTTGGGGTGACAGCAAACAATGAGCAGTTCTTC.

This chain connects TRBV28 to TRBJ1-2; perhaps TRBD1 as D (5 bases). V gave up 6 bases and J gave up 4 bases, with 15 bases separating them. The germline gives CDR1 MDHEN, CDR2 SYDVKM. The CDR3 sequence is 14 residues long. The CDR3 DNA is TGTGCCAGCAGGGACGGGAGTCAGGGCTATGGCTACACCTTC. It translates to CASRDGSQGYGYTF.

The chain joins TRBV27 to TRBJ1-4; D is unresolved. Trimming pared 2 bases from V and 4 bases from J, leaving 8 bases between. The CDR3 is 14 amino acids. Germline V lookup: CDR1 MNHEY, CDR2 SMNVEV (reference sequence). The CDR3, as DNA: TGTGCCAGCAGTTTAAATAGCCTTAATGAAAAACTGTTTTTT. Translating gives CASSLNSLNEKLFF.

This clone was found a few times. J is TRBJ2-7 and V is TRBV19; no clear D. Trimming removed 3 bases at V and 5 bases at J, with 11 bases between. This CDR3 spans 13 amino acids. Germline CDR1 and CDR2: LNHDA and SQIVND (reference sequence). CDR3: CASSIVSSDEQYF. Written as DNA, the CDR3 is TGTGCCAGTAGTATTGTCAGCAGCGACGAGCAGTACTTC.